These T cell receptor beta chains were read from a single sample in a study of cytomegalovirus exposure and HLA in healthy donors. Repertoires were generated with immunoSEQ multiplex PCR, while TCRdb's copy carries only in-frame clones and drops some. The sample records 150,000 to 200,000 clones, just over 70% being singletons. What was sequenced was PBMCs. The receptor source for this set is a man aged 18-30 years in good health and CMV-seropositive. The CDR3 runs from the conserved cysteine through the conserved F or W. Fields, in order: clone size, V gene, J gene, D gene, CDR3 DNA, CDR3 protein. The D gene is left open where the match is weak. Clone size is not always given. Where it is, it says once, few, many or a class for expanded clones.

size: -
V: TRBV10-3
J: TRBJ2-3
D: TRBD1
DNA: TGTGCCTGCCGCAGGGGACAGGGGGCATCGGATACGCAGTATTTT
CDR3: CACRRGQGASDTQYF

size: -
V: TRBV14
J: TRBJ2-1
D: TRBD2
DNA: TGTGCCAGCAACCGCGGGGGGCTCTACAATGAGCAGTTCTTC
CDR3: CASNRGGLYNEQFF

size: -
V: TRBV5-4
J: TRBJ2-2
D: TRBD2
DNA: TGTGCCAGCAGCTTGGGGACTAGCGGTCACACCGGGGAGCTGTTTTTT
CDR3: CASSLGTSGHTGELFF

size: -
V: TRBV19
J: TRBJ1-2
D: -
DNA: TGTGCCAGTAGTATCCCCTACTATGGCTACACCTTC
CDR3: CASSIPYYGYTF

size: -
V: TRBV9
J: TRBJ2-5
D: -
DNA: TGTGCCAGCAGCGTAGGAGGAACGGGGAGCCAAGAGACCCAGTACTTC
CDR3: CASSVGGTGSQETQYF

size: -
V: TRBV5-1
J: TRBJ2-5
D: TRBD1
DNA: TGCGCCAGCAGCAAAGGGACAGGGAAAGAGACCCAGTACTTC
CDR3: CASSKGTGKETQYF

size: -
V: TRBV5-6
J: TRBJ1-4
D: -
DNA: TGTGCCAGCAGCTCAGCTACAGGGTACGGACTGTTTTTT
CDR3: CASSSATGYGLFF

size: -
V: TRBV6-5
J: TRBJ1-2
D: TRBD1
DNA: TGTGCCAGCAGCCCAACCGGGACAGACTATGGCTACACCTTC
CDR3: CASSPTGTDYGYTF

size: -
V: TRBV28
J: TRBJ1-5
D: TRBD1
DNA: TGTGCCAGCAGTCCTCCGGGACAGGGTAGCAATCAGCCCCAGCATTTT
CDR3: CASSPPGQGSNQPQHF

size: -
V: TRBV7-2
J: TRBJ1-5
D: TRBD1
DNA: TGTGCCAGCAGCTCATTCACAGGGGGGAGTCAGCCCCAGCATTTT
CDR3: CASSSFTGGSQPQHF

size: -
V: TRBV11-1
J: TRBJ2-3
D: TRBD1
DNA: TGTGCCAGCAGCCCACAGGGGTCAGCAGATACGCAGTATTTT
CDR3: CASSPQGSADTQYF

size: once
V: TRBV19
J: TRBJ2-3
D: TRBD1
DNA: TGTGCCAGTAGTTTCAGACAGGGTGGTCGTACAGATACGCAGTATTTT
CDR3: CASSFRQGGRTDTQYF

size: -
V: TRBV4-1
J: TRBJ2-3
D: -
DNA: TGCGCCAGCAGCATGAGGGCAGCCTACACAGATACGCAGTATTTT
CDR3: CASSMRAAYTDTQYF

size: few
V: TRBV30
J: TRBJ1-1
D: TRBD1
DNA: TGTGCCTGGAGTTACGGACAGGGGAGGAAAGGTCTCTTT
CDR3: CAWSYGQGRKGLF

size: once
V: TRBV5-8
J: TRBJ2-1
D: -
DNA: TGTGCCAGCAGCTTGGTCAGGGGACCCTACAATGAGCAGTTCTTC
CDR3: CASSLVRGPYNEQFF

size: -
V: TRBV5-6
J: TRBJ2-5
D: TRBD2
DNA: TGTGCCAGCAGCTTTCGGGCGGGGGGGCAAGAGACCCAGTACTTC
CDR3: CASSFRAGGQETQYF

size: -
V: TRBV19
J: TRBJ1-2
D: -
DNA: TGTGCCAGTAGTATTTCCGGGGGCTACACCTTC
CDR3: CASSISGGYTF

size: once
V: TRBV19
J: TRBJ1-1
D: TRBD1
DNA: TGTGCCAGTAGTAGGGGACAGGGGGACACTGAAGCTTTCTTT
CDR3: CASSRGQGDTEAFF

size: -
V: TRBV7-9
J: TRBJ1-5
D: TRBD1
DNA: TGTGCCAGCAGCCAGGGGGTTGAGCCCCAGCATTTT
CDR3: CASSQGVEPQHF

size: -
V: TRBV18
J: TRBJ2-3
D: TRBD2
DNA: TGTGCCAGCTCACCGCTAGCGGGGACAGATACGCAGTATTTT
CDR3: CASSPLAGTDTQYF

size: -
V: TRBV11-2
J: TRBJ1-1
D: -
DNA: TGTGCCAGCAGCTTAGGACTCGGGAACACTGAAGCTTTCTTT
CDR3: CASSLGLGNTEAFF

size: -
V: TRBV7-9
J: TRBJ1-4
D: TRBD1
DNA: TGTGCCAGCAGCCCGGCCGCGGGACAGGAATACGAAAAACTGTTTTTT
CDR3: CASSPAAGQEYEKLFF

size: -
V: TRBV27
J: TRBJ1-5
D: -
DNA: TGTGCCAGCAGCGCCGCTACAGGGTTCGGCAATCAGCCCCAGCATTTT
CDR3: CASSAATGFGNQPQHF

size: few
V: TRBV7-7
J: TRBJ1-1
D: -
DNA: TGTGCTAGCAGCCCAGGGGCCTTGAACACTGAAGCTTTCTTT
CDR3: CASSPGALNTEAFF

size: -
V: TRBV29-1
J: TRBJ1-2
D: -
DNA: TGCAGCGTTGACTCCGGCTACACCTTC
CDR3: CSVDSGYTF

size: -
V: TRBV4-2
J: TRBJ2-2
D: TRBD2
DNA: TGTGCCAGCAGCTCAGGGACTAGCGGGGTTGCCACCGGGGAGCTGTTTTTT
CDR3: CASSSGTSGVATGELFF

size: -
V: TRBV13
J: TRBJ2-3
D: -
DNA: TGTGCCAGCAGTATTCCAGCCAGGCGGGGTGCCCCATCTACGCAGTATTTT
CDR3: CASSIPARRGAPSTQYF

size: -
V: TRBV29-1
J: TRBJ1-2
D: -
DNA: TGCAGCGCATACCTGGGGCCAGGGGACGGCTACACCTTC
CDR3: CSAYLGPGDGYTF

size: -
V: TRBV28
J: TRBJ1-4
D: -
DNA: TGTGCCAGCAGTTTATCAGGTTCTGCAACTAATGAAAAACTGTTTTTT
CDR3: CASSLSGSATNEKLFF

size: -
V: TRBV30
J: TRBJ1-2
D: -
DNA: TGTGCCTGGAACTCTGAGGGAAGAAATGGCTACACCTTC
CDR3: CAWNSEGRNGYTF

size: -
V: TRBV5-6
J: TRBJ1-5
D: -
DNA: TGTGCCAGCAGCTTGAGAGCGGGGAGGAGGATACAGCCCCAGCATTTT
CDR3: CASSLRAGRRIQPQHF

size: -
V: TRBV30
J: TRBJ1-1
D: -
DNA: TGTGCCCTGACACTGAACACTGAAGCTTTCTTT
CDR3: CALTLNTEAFF

size: -
V: TRBV6-5
J: TRBJ1-2
D: -
DNA: TGTGCCAGCAGTTACTCAACGGACTTAGAGCGGTACACCTTC
CDR3: CASSYSTDLERYTF

size: -
V: TRBV7-6
J: TRBJ2-3
D: -
DNA: TGTGCCAGCAGCTTCGCGGGTGACACAGATACGCAGTATTTT
CDR3: CASSFAGDTDTQYF

size: -
V: TRBV11-2
J: TRBJ2-3
D: -
DNA: TGTGCCAGCAGCTTATTTCGACAGACCACAGATACGCAGTATTTT
CDR3: CASSLFRQTTDTQYF

size: -
V: TRBV11-2
J: TRBJ1-2
D: TRBD1
DNA: TGTGCCAGCAGCTCCGACAGGGCGAACTATGGCTACACCTTC
CDR3: CASSSDRANYGYTF

size: -
V: TRBV7-7
J: TRBJ2-5
D: -
DNA: TGTGCTAGCAGCAGGAGTGGGGAGACCCAGTACTTC
CDR3: CASSRSGETQYF

size: -
V: TRBV9
J: TRBJ2-3
D: -
DNA: TGTGCCAGCAGCGTGCTTTCGGGAGATCCAGATACGCAGTATTTT
CDR3: CASSVLSGDPDTQYF

size: -
V: TRBV5-4
J: TRBJ1-1
D: -
DNA: TGTGCCAGCAGCCCGCCAGGAAGCAACACTGAAGCTTTCTTT
CDR3: CASSPPGSNTEAFF

size: few
V: TRBV28
J: TRBJ1-4
D: -
DNA: TGTGCCAGCAGCCCTCAGGGAGGTGGGAAACTGTTTTTT
CDR3: CASSPQGGGKLFF

size: -
V: TRBV6-5
J: TRBJ1-5
D: -
DNA: TGTGCCACTTCGCGGGGGGACAACAATCAGCCCCAGCATTTT
CDR3: CATSRGDNNQPQHF

size: -
V: TRBV4-2
J: TRBJ2-1
D: -
DNA: TGTGCCAGCAGCCCCCTAAATCGAGGCGGCCGCTCCTACAATGAGCAGTTCTTC
CDR3: CASSPLNRGGRSYNEQFF

size: -
V: TRBV25-1
J: TRBJ2-1
D: TRBD2
DNA: TGTGCCAGCAGGTCCCCGGGACTAGCGGGCAATGAGCAGTTCTTC
CDR3: CASRSPGLAGNEQFF

size: -
V: TRBV11-2
J: TRBJ2-3
D: TRBD1
DNA: TGTGCCAGCAGCTCGGGACAGGGGAGCACAGATACGCAGTATTTT
CDR3: CASSSGQGSTDTQYF

size: once
V: TRBV6-1
J: TRBJ2-1
D: TRBD2
DNA: TGTGCCAGCACCAAACTAGCGGGGAGTTACAATGAGCAGTTCTTC
CDR3: CASTKLAGSYNEQFF

size: -
V: TRBV5-1
J: TRBJ1-1
D: -
DNA: TGCGCCAGCAGCCGCGCGGGTGATGGGACTGAAGCTTTCTTT
CDR3: CASSRAGDGTEAFF

size: -
V: TRBV7-9
J: TRBJ1-4
D: -
DNA: TGTGCCAGCAGCTTGAACAGGGACGAAAAACTGTTTTTT
CDR3: CASSLNRDEKLFF

size: -
V: TRBV2
J: TRBJ2-3
D: TRBD2
DNA: TGTGCCACCCCGGGGTTGGCGGGGGAAGCAGATACGCAGTATTTT
CDR3: CATPGLAGEADTQYF

size: once
V: TRBV5-6
J: TRBJ2-5
D: -
DNA: TGTGCCAGCAGCTTGGTAAGCGGTCGGGAGACCCAGTACTTC
CDR3: CASSLVSGRETQYF

size: -
V: TRBV12-5
J: TRBJ2-3
D: -
DNA: TGTGCTAGTGGGCCCGGCGGTTTCACAGATACGCAGTATTTT
CDR3: CASGPGGFTDTQYF

size: -
V: TRBV6-5
J: TRBJ1-1
D: -
DNA: TGTGCCAGCAGCCCACGGGGGTGGGAGGACACTGAAGCTTTCTTT
CDR3: CASSPRGWEDTEAFF

size: once
V: TRBV15
J: TRBJ2-3
D: -
DNA: TGTGCCACCAGCAGAGACCGGAGTTTAGATACGCAGTATTTT
CDR3: CATSRDRSLDTQYF

size: -
V: TRBV30
J: TRBJ1-5
D: -
DNA: TGTGCCGTAGAGGGGGGGGGCAATCAGCCCCAGCATTTT
CDR3: CAVEGGGNQPQHF

size: -
V: TRBV9
J: TRBJ1-5
D: TRBD1
DNA: TGTGCCAGCAGCGTGGACGGACAGGGCAATCAGCCCCAGCATTTT
CDR3: CASSVDGQGNQPQHF

size: -
V: TRBV28
J: TRBJ2-1
D: TRBD2
DNA: TGTGCCAGCCTCGGGGGGACCTACAATGAGCAGTTCTTC
CDR3: CASLGGTYNEQFF

size: -
V: TRBV28
J: TRBJ2-3
D: TRBD2
DNA: TGTGCCAGCAGTCAGGGGGGCCTAGCGGGGTACACAGATACGCAGTATTTT
CDR3: CASSQGGLAGYTDTQYF

size: few
V: TRBV7-8
J: TRBJ1-6
D: -
DNA: TGTGCCAGCAGCTTAGGAGGGGCAGGGGATAATTCACCCCTCCACTTT
CDR3: CASSLGGAGDNSPLHF

size: -
V: TRBV6-5
J: TRBJ1-1
D: -
DNA: TGTGCCAGCAGTTACCGAGGGAACACTGAAGCTTTCTTT
CDR3: CASSYRGNTEAFF

size: few
V: TRBV20-1
J: TRBJ1-1
D: -
DNA: TGCAGTGCCCTCTGGAACACTGAAGCTTTCTTT
CDR3: CSALWNTEAFF

size: -
V: TRBV5-1
J: TRBJ2-4
D: -
DNA: TGCGCCAGCAGCTTGGGCCTCAAGGGGCCGATTCTAGCCAAAAACATTCAGTACTTC
CDR3: CASSLGLKGPILAKNIQYF